This T cell receptor (beta chain) comes out of a study of a mutant IDH1 vaccine in newly diagnosed glioma. Study-wide background: Most had both radiotherapy and temozolomide beforehand; others had only one. Study-wide findings and caveats: Top-clonotype changes in peripheral T cells seemed unrelated to pseudoprogression.

As to time point: baseline, week 1 (first vaccination visit). The treatment denotes: pre-vaccination baseline after standard-of-care therapy. Donors' newly diagnosed IDH1-mutant WHO grade 3 or 4 astrocytomas lacked nuclear ATRX. Comment on this clone: What it recognizes is unknown.

This table comes from immunoSEQ multiplex PCR, and its TCRdb copy is limited to in-frame clones, with some not included. The sample comprises around 88,000 clones, around three quarters of which are singletons, and 6.5% to 9.5% rests with the top ten. This receptor was obtained from a man aged 35 to 55 with glioma. Sequenced material: PBMCs, taken from a glioma patient treated with radiotherapy, temozolomide or both.

This CDR3 is CASSPERGVRETQYF. The CDR3 nucleotides read TGTGCCAGCAGCCCCGAACGCGGGGTAAGAGAGACCCAGTACTTC. V and J are TRBV9 and TRBJ2-5; D may be TRBD2 (6 bases). CDR3 length: 15 residues. The V gene's germline CDR1 is SGDLS and CDR2 YYNGEE. V lost 4 bases, J lost 4 bases, and 17 bases lay in between. The full variable domain, completed using reference TRBV9 and TRBJ2-5, is DSGVTQTPKHLITATGQRVTLRCSPRSGDLSVYWYQQSLDQGLQFLIQYYNGEERAKGNILERFSAQQFPDLHSELNLSSLELGDSALYFCASSPERGVRETQYFGPGTRLLVL.